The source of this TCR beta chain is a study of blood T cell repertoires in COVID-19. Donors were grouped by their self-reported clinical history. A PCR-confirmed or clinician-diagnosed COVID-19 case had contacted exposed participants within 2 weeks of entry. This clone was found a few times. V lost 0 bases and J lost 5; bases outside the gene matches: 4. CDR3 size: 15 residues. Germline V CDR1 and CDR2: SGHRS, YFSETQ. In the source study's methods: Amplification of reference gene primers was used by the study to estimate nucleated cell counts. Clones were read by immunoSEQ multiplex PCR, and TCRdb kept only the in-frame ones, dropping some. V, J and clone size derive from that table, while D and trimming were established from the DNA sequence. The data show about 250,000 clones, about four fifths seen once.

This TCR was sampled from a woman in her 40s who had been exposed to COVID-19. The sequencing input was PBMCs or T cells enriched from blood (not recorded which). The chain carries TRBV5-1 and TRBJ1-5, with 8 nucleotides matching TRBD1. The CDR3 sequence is CASSLDTGGDQPQHF. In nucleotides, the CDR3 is TGCGCCAGCAGCTTGGACACAGGGGGTGATCAGCCCCAGCATTTT. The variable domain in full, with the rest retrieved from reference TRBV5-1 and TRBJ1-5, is KAGVTQTPRYLIKTRGQQVTLSCSPISGHRSVSWYQQTPGQGLQFLFEYFSETQRNKGNFPGRFSGRQFSNSRSEMNVSTLELGDSALYLCASSLDTGGDQPQHFGDGTRLSIL.